This TCR beta chain is from a study of shared clonotypes between healthy human individuals. Study findings and constraints: The study's rarefaction showed incomplete sorted-subset sequencing despite large depth. Naive CD4 clonotype sharing across several donors was around 5%.

Libraries were prepared by immunoSEQ multiplex PCR; TCRdb keeps only in-frame clonotypes and omits some of them. The repertoire consists of about 1 million clones, with under 80% occurring once and the leading ten covering 1.4% to 1.5%. There are 13 residues in the CDR3. Germline V gives CDR1 LGHNA, CDR2 YNFKEQ. V dropped 4 bases and J dropped 5 bases, with 10 bases sitting between them. On this clone itself: Its antigen remains unidentified.

Recent acute infections and vaccinations were absent in the healthy HIV-negative adult donors. CD45RA-negative memory and CD45RA+ naive subsets were split from the CD4+ cells. The chain combines TRBV4-2 with TRBJ2-3, with no clear D. The TCR sequence derives from a man between 18 and 35 years old in good health. The sample comprised memory CD4+ T cells sorted from blood. Subset: CD45RA-negative fraction. The CDR3 DNA follows: TGTGCCAGCAGCCCTAGACTCGGAGATACGCAGTATTTT. Translated: CASSPRLGDTQYF.